These 21 T cell receptor beta chains share one sample of origin, sequenced in a study of cytomegalovirus exposure and HLA in healthy donors. PCR used 60 Vbeta primers and 13 Jbeta primers. Profiled with immunoSEQ multiplex PCR; TCRdb holds only in-frame clones, not every one. The table has over 75,000 clones, about a tenth seen once. The specimen sequenced was PBMCs. The receptors were sampled from a man between 45 and 60 years old in good health and CMV-seropositive.

This clone has only a few counts. This chain uses TRBV7-8 with TRBJ2-1; 11 bases are a match to TRBD2. CDR3 length equals 19 residues. Germline V lookup: CDR1 SGHVS, CDR2 FQNEAQ. V lost 2 bases and J lost 0; bases outside the gene matches: 9. The CDR3 DNA sequence: TGTGCCAGCAGCTTACTAGTCCTAGCGGGGGGAAGCTCCTACAATGAGCAGTTCTTC. It specifies CASSLLVLAGGSSYNEQFF.

The chain carries TRBV4-3 and TRBJ1-3; D is possibly TRBD1 (5 bases). The CDR3 covers 17 residues. Germline CDR1 LGHNA, CDR2 YSLEER. Trimming left V 0 bases short and J 0 bases short, with 12 bases between. This CDR3 is CASSQERGGISGNTIYF. CDR3 nucleotides: TGCGCCAGCAGCCAAGAACGCGGGGGGATCTCTGGAAACACCATATATTTT.

This clone turned up a few times. The chain couples TRBV7-2 to TRBJ2-1; D is undetermined. Per the germline V gene, CDR1 is SGHTA and CDR2 is FQGNSA. There are 13 residues in the CDR3. The V end lost 4 bases, the J end lost 15 bases, and 19 bases lay between the germline ends. The CDR3 nucleotides read TGTGCCAGCAGCTCCTCACCTCCCGATCGGTGGTTCTTC. This sequence encodes CASSSSPPDRWFF.

This clone was detected only a few times. The chain recombines TRBV6-1 with TRBJ2-7; 7 bases fit TRBD1. The CDR3 totals 15 residues. Germline CDR1 and CDR2: MNHNS and SASEGT. Trimming cost V 7 bases and J 0 bases; bases outside gene matches: 9. Here the CDR3 DNA reads TGTGCCAGCAAAGCCGGGACAGCAGACTCCTACGAGCAGTACTTC. Its translation: CASKAGTADSYEQYF.

This clone was seen a handful of times. This rearrangement joins TRBV2 to TRBJ2-7; D perhaps matches TRBD2 (6 bases). Per germline, CDR1 SNHLY and CDR2 FYNNEI. The CDR3 runs to 10 residues. The CDR3 spells CATGENEQYF. The CDR3 coding sequence is TGTGCTACGGGGGAGAACGAGCAGTACTTC. The full variable domain, with the rest looked up from reference TRBV2 and TRBJ2-7, is EPEVTQTPSHQVTQMGQEVILRCVPISNHLYFYWYRQILGQKVEFLVSFYNNEISEKSEIFDDQFSVERPDGSNFTLKIRSTKLEDSAMYFCATGENEQYFGPGTRLTVT.

This rearrangement joins TRBV19 to TRBJ1-1; 7 nucleotides line up with TRBD1. Germline V gene sequence: CDR1 LNHDA, CDR2 SQIVND (reference sequence). The length of the CDR3 is 16 residues. The J segment lost 6 bases and the V segment lost 5 bases, leaving 15 bases of the junction unmatched. CDR3 sequence: CASSPQGETLVAEAFF. DNA of the CDR3: TGTGCCAGTAGTCCCCAGGGGGAGACCCTAGTCGCTGAAGCTTTCTTT.

As regards this clone: Different DNA sequences within this sample yield the same CDR3. This sequence joins TRBV5-8 and TRBJ1-5; D unresolved. There are 17 residues in the CDR3. Germline lookup yields CDR1 SGHTS and CDR2 YDEGEE. Trimming removed 0 bases from V and 1 base from J, with 14 bases in between. The CDR3 reads CASSLGEAAFSNQPQHF. For the CDR3, the DNA is TGTGCCAGCAGCTTGGGGGAGGCCGCCTTCAGCAATCAGCCCCAGCATTTT.

The gene calls are TRBV4-2 and TRBJ2-3; 10 positions match TRBD2. From germline, CDR1 is LGHNA and CDR2 YNFKEQ. V lost 4 bases, J lost 0 bases, and 16 bases stayed unmatched. The CDR3 loop spans 20 amino acids. In nucleotides, the CDR3 is TGTGCCAGCAGCCGACTCTTACCGGGACTAGCGACTACTAGCACAGATACGCAGTATTTT. Residues: CASSRLLPGLATTSTDTQYF.

In this sample, this clone turned up a few times. The chain carries TRBV6-6 and TRBJ2-7; TRBD2 aligns across 10 bases. The CDR3 is 13 residues long. Germline V lookup: CDR1 MNHNY, CDR2 SVGAGI (reference sequence). The junction had 4 bases not matched to a gene; V was cut back by 6 bases and J by 5 bases. CDR3 amino acids: CASRLAGVNEQYF. CDR3 in DNA: TGTGCCAGCAGGCTAGCGGGAGTAAACGAGCAGTACTTC.

The J gene is TRBJ2-7, the V gene TRBV30; TRBD1 aligns across 7 bases. The trim removed 0 bases at V and 4 bases at J, leaving 9 bases unmatched. Germline V CDR1 and CDR2: GTSNPN, SVGIG (reference sequence). CDR3 size: 15 residues. The CDR3 region has the DNA TGTGCCTGGAGTGTAAATAGGGGGCGCGGATACGAGCAGTACTTC. Translated: CAWSVNRGRGYEQYF.

V gene TRBV27 combines with J gene TRBJ1-2, with TRBD1 matching over 8 bases. Trimming removed 5 bases from V and 8 bases from J; junction bases left unmatched: 10. Germline loops: CDR1 MNHEY, CDR2 SMNVEV (reference sequence). The CDR3 has 14 amino acids. This CDR3 reads CASSLRRTGFGYTF. The CDR3 DNA is TGTGCCAGCAGTCTCCGAAGGACAGGGTTCGGCTACACCTTC.

This rearrangement joins TRBV28 to TRBJ2-7; D is ambiguous. V was pared by 6 bases and J by 3 bases, with 15 bases between. The length of the CDR3 is 14 residues. The germline gives CDR1 MDHEN, CDR2 SYDVKM. This CDR3 reads CASSEPPRDYEQYF. CDR3 nucleotides: TGTGCCAGCAGCGAACCCCCCCGAGACTACGAGCAGTACTTC.

Only a few counts were recorded for this clone. This chain links TRBV5-1 with TRBJ2-3; no reliable D call. Germline loops: CDR1 SGHRS, CDR2 YFSETQ. Trimming cost V 0 bases and J 10 bases, with 9 bases left between them. The CDR3 consists of 12 residues. The CDR3 loop reads CASSLGQAPQYF. As DNA, the CDR3 is TGCGCCAGCAGCTTGGGGCAGGCACCGCAGTATTTT.

V usage is TRBV7-2 and J usage is TRBJ2-2; tentatively, D is TRBD1 (6 bases). Germline assignment: CDR1 SGHTA and CDR2 FQGNSA. V was clipped by 4 bases and J by 2 bases, with 11 bases between them. This CDR3 comprises 15 residues. The CDR3 sequence: CASSSGTLNTGELFF. Written as DNA, the CDR3 is TGTGCCAGCAGCTCCGGGACACTCAACACCGGGGAGCTGTTTTTT.

This clone was observed at least ten times. The chain links TRBV6-6 to TRBJ1-5; no clear D. V gave up 10 bases and J gave up 5 bases, with 15 bases separating them. CDR3 length: 13 amino acids. Per the germline V gene, CDR1 is MNHNY and CDR2 is SVGAGI (reference sequence). The CDR3 loop is CATYEGGDQPQHF. DNA for the CDR3: TGTGCCACCTACGAGGGAGGCGATCAGCCCCAGCATTTT.

This clone was seen a handful of times. This chain joins TRBV7-2 and TRBJ2-7; D not certain. V lost 3 bases to trimming and J lost 4 bases, with 13 bases between them. The germline V gene has CDR1 SGHTA and CDR2 FQGNSA. The CDR3 is made up of 14 amino acids. The CDR3: CASSLVRGDYEQYF. The CDR3 DNA follows: TGTGCCAGCAGCTTGGTTCGAGGAGATTACGAGCAGTACTTC. The complete variable domain, with remaining parts taken from reference TRBV7-2 and TRBJ2-7, reads GAGVSQSPSNKVTEKGKDVELRCDPISGHTALYWYRQSLGQGLEFLIYFQGNSAPDKSGLPSDRFSAERTGGSVSTLTIQRTQQEDSAVYLCASSLVRGDYEQYFGPGTRLTVT.

There are a few counts of this clone. The V gene is TRBV10-1, the J gene TRBJ2-5; 9 bases map to TRBD2. With V trimmed by 3 bases and J by 7 bases, 6 bases remained unmatched. The germline V gene encodes CDR1 WNHNN and CDR2 SYGVQD (reference sequence). The CDR3 loop spans 14 amino acids. CDR3 protein: CASSDSGLARTQYF. Here the CDR3 DNA reads TGCGCCAGCAGTGATTCCGGACTAGCGCGGACCCAGTACTTC.

This chain's CDR3 is CASSPRTAETQYF. The CDR3 DNA sequence: TGTGCCAGCAGTCCCCGGACAGCAGAGACCCAGTACTTC. The chain is built from TRBV27 and TRBJ2-5; tentatively, D is TRBD1 (6 bases). This CDR3 spans 13 amino acids. The V gene lost 5 bases and the J gene lost 4 bases, with 11 bases spanning the gap. Germline assignment: CDR1 MNHEY and CDR2 SMNVEV (reference sequence).

The chain uses TRBV18 and TRBJ2-2; possibly TRBD2 for D (6 bases). Trimming removed 3 bases from V and 6 bases from J, with 11 bases in between. The CDR3 length is 14 residues. The germline CDR1 and CDR2 sequences are KGHSH and LQKENI. The DNA of the CDR3 is TGTGCCAGCTCACCTACTAGCCAGCCCGGGGAGCTGTTTTTT. It is translated as CASSPTSQPGELFF.

This clone was seen more than once but under ten times. This rearrangement joins TRBV27 to TRBJ2-7; 10 bases fit TRBD1. Germline V CDR1 and CDR2: MNHEY, SMNVEV (reference sequence). V lost 3 bases and J lost 0; bases outside the gene matches: 8. The CDR3 has 17 amino acids. The CDR3 coding sequence is TGTGCCAGCAGTTTCCGTGGACAGGGGGGCATCTCCTACGAGCAGTACTTC. It specifies CASSFRGQGGISYEQYF.

This chain connects TRBV23-1 to TRBJ1-1; D possibly corresponds to TRBD1 (6 bases). TRBV23-1 is sorted into the ORF group, with uncertain function. The CDR3 contains 18 residues. V lost 6 bases and J 3 bases, leaving 26 bases between the germline ends. The CDR3 sequence: CASSQKGDIRLKDTEAFF. DNA of the CDR3: TGCGCCAGCAGCCAAAAGGGGGACATCCGGCTCAAAGACACTGAAGCTTTCTTT.